Presented here are 14 T cell receptor beta chains from one specimen sequenced in a study of cytomegalovirus exposure and HLA in healthy donors. Use of 60 Vbeta and 13 Jbeta primers characterized the PCR. Sequencing used immunoSEQ multiplex PCR; TCRdb keeps in-frame clones, though not all of them. The sample shows about 150,000 clones, around 80% of them seen only once. The material sequenced was PBMCs. The origin of the receptors is a male donor in good health and CMV-seronegative.

The rearrangement links TRBV7-2 to TRBJ2-7; 8 bases agree with TRBD1. This CDR3 has 14 amino acids. Germline lookup yields CDR1 SGHTA and CDR2 FQGNSA. The V segment lost 1 base and the J segment 5 bases; nucleotides outside the gene matches: 4. The CDR3: CASSLDRGLNEQYF. The DNA of the CDR3 is TGTGCCAGCAGCTTAGACAGGGGGTTAAACGAGCAGTACTTC. Full variable domain (remainder filled in from reference TRBV7-2 and TRBJ2-7): GAGVSQSPSNKVTEKGKDVELRCDPISGHTALYWYRQSLGQGLEFLIYFQGNSAPDKSGLPSDRFSAERTGGSVSTLTIQRTQQEDSAVYLCASSLDRGLNEQYFGPGTRLTVT.

This sequence joins TRBV5-4 and TRBJ2-2; unclear D gene. V was cut by 0 bases and J by 8 bases, with 5 bases left in between. CDR3 length: 12 amino acids. Germline V gene lookup returns CDR1 SGHNT and CDR2 YYREEE (reference sequence). CDR3 protein: CASSLGQGELFF. The CDR3, as DNA: TGTGCCAGCAGCTTGGGTCAAGGGGAGCTGTTTTTT.

The chain has TRBV13 and TRBJ2-1; D unclear. Germline V gives CDR1 PRHDT, CDR2 FYEKMQ (reference sequence). The CDR3 covers 15 residues. V was cut by 6 bases and J by 4 bases, with 16 bases left in between. CDR3: CASRSARLWYNEQFF. The CDR3 nucleotides are TGTGCCAGCAGATCAGCCAGGTTATGGTACAATGAGCAGTTCTTC. Full variable domain (missing parts from reference TRBV13 and TRBJ2-1): AAGVIQSPRHLIKEKRETATLKCYPIPRHDTVYWYQQGPGQDPQFLISFYEKMQSDKGSIPDRFSAQQFSDYHSELNMSSLELGDSALYFCASRSARLWYNEQFFGPGTRLTVL.

This clone was observed once. A junction boundary mismatches the germline segment, possibly from a read error. The chain links TRBV7-8 to TRBJ2-7; 7 bases are shared with TRBD1. In germline, CDR1 is SGHVS, CDR2 FQNEAQ. This CDR3 comprises 11 residues. For the CDR3, the DNA is TGTGCCAGCAGCTTAGCCCAGGGGGTAAACTTC. It yields the protein CASSLAQGVNF. Looking up the rest from reference TRBV7-8 and TRBJ2-7 gives the full variable domain: GAGVSQSPRYKVAKRGQDVALRCDPISGHVSLFWYQQALGQGPEFLTYFQNEAQLDKSGLPSDRFFAERPEGSVSTLKIQRTQQEDSAVYLCASSLAQGVNFGPGTRLTVT.

This chain joins TRBV27 and TRBJ1-6; a possible D gene is TRBD1 (6 bases). The V end was cut by 2 bases, the J end by 1 base, with 21 bases between. Germline CDR1 is MNHEY and CDR2 is SMNVEV (reference sequence). This CDR3 has 20 residues. The CDR3 nucleotides are TGTGCCAGCAGTTTAAGACAGGTCGGTGTCGGAAGGTCCTATAATTCACCCCTCCACTTT. Its translation: CASSLRQVGVGRSYNSPLHF.

Here the CDR3 reads CASSLEALVYSYEQYF. The CDR3 coding sequence is TGCGCCAGCAGCTTGGAGGCTCTAGTGTACTCCTACGAGCAGTACTTC. The chain combines TRBV5-1 with TRBJ2-7, with no clear D. Germline CDR1 is SGHRS and CDR2 is YFSETQ. Between the trimmed V and J ends, which lost 0 bases and 0 bases, there was a span of 13 bases. The CDR3 totals 16 residues.

This clone was recorded once. V and J are TRBV27 and TRBJ1-2, with 7 bases aligning to TRBD1. Germline CDR1 and CDR2: MNHEY and SMNVEV (reference sequence). This CDR3 comprises 16 residues. Losses at the gene ends were 5 bases for V and 0 bases for J; bases not matched to a gene: 9. Here the CDR3 DNA reads TGTGCCAGCAGTCATGACAGGGTTAGAGCTAACTATGGCTACACCTTC. It encodes CASSHDRVRANYGYTF.

This chain links TRBV6-1 with TRBJ1-3, with unresolved D. CDR3 length equals 14 residues. With 7 bases removed from V and 0 bases from J, the gap between germline ends came to 10 bases. Germline loops: CDR1 MNHNS, CDR2 SASEGT. The chain's CDR3 is CASIRASSGNTIYF. The CDR3 region has the DNA TGTGCCAGCATCCGAGCTTCCTCTGGAAACACCATATATTTT.

About this clone: The same CDR3 also results from other DNA sequences found in this sample. The genes are TRBV7-9 and TRBJ2-1; unclear D gene. Trimming stripped 1 base from V and 6 bases from J, with 4 bases between. The germline gives CDR1 SEHNR, CDR2 FQNEAQ (reference sequence). The CDR3 covers 12 residues. CDR3 region: CASSLGSNEQFF. The CDR3 DNA is TGTGCCAGCAGCTTAGGGAGCAATGAGCAGTTCTTC.

The chain uses TRBV5-1 and TRBJ2-7, with 8 bases identical to TRBD2. Germline V lookup: CDR1 SGHRS, CDR2 YFSETQ. CDR3 length equals 15 residues. V was clipped by 6 bases and J by 3 bases; unmatched bases: 11. The DNA for the CDR3 is TGCGCCAGCACCCCGTCGGGGGGGAGGAACTACGAGCAGTACTTC. Translating gives CASTPSGGRNYEQYF.

The J gene is TRBJ2-5, the V gene TRBV5-8, with D tentatively TRBD1 (5 bases). Judging by the DNA end, TRBJ2-7 fits better; the J call may be wrong. This CDR3 has 12 residues. Germline V gene lookup returns CDR1 SGHTS and CDR2 YDEGEE. The CDR3 sequence: CASSLQGIEQYF. CDR3 sequence (DNA): TGTGCCAGCAGCTTGCAGGGAATCGAGCAGTACTTC.

This CDR3 reads CASSRETGGTSPLHF. The CDR3 DNA is TGCGCCAGCAGCCGAGAGACAGGGGGCACTTCACCCCTCCACTTT. The chain links TRBV4-3 to TRBJ1-6; 10 bases agree with TRBD1. Trimming took 4 bases from V and 9 from J; bases not matched to a gene: 6. The length of the CDR3 is 15 residues. Germline CDR1 is LGHNA and CDR2 is YSLEER.

In its sample, this clone was seen a few times. This chain links TRBV7-9 with TRBJ1-4; TRBD1 matches at 8 bases. The CDR3 has 14 residues. Germline CDR1 and CDR2: SEHNR and FQNEAQ (reference sequence). The junction had 4 bases not matched to a gene; V was cut back by 3 bases and J by 7 bases. The CDR3, as DNA: TGTGCCAGCAGCTTGAGACAGGGGCGTGAAAAACTGTTTTTT. Protein product: CASSLRQGREKLFF.

The CDR3 loop reads CASSGGTVSSYNEQFF. CDR3 sequence (DNA): TGCGCCAGCAGCGGGGGGACGGTGAGCTCCTACAATGAGCAGTTCTTC. The J gene is TRBJ2-1, the V gene TRBV5-1, with D tentatively TRBD2 (6 bases). Germline V gene lookup returns CDR1 SGHRS and CDR2 YFSETQ. The CDR3 loop spans 16 amino acids. V lost 4 bases and J lost 0, with 14 bases in between. The full variable domain, rest sourced from reference TRBV5-1 and TRBJ2-1, is KAGVTQTPRYLIKTRGQQVTLSCSPISGHRSVSWYQQTPGQGLQFLFEYFSETQRNKGNFPGRFSGRQFSNSRSEMNVSTLELGDSALYLCASSGGTVSSYNEQFFGPGTRLTVL.